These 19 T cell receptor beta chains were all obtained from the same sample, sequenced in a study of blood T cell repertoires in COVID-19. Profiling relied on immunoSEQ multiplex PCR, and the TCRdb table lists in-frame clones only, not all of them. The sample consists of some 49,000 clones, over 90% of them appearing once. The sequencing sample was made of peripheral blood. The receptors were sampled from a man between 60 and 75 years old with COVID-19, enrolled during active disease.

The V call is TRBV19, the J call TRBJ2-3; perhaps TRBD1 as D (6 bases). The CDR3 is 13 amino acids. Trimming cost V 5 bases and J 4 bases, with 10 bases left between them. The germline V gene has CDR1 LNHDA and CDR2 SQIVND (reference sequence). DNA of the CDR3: TGTGCCAGTAGTCTTGCAGGGGCAGATACGCAGTATTTT. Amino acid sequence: CASSLAGADTQYF.

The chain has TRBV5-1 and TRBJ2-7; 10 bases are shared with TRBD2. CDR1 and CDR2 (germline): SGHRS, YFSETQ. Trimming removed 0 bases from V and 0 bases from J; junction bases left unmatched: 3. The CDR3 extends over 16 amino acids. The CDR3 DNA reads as TGCGCCAGCAGCTTGGGACTAGCGGGTGTCTCCTACGAGCAGTACTTC. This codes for CASSLGLAGVSYEQYF.

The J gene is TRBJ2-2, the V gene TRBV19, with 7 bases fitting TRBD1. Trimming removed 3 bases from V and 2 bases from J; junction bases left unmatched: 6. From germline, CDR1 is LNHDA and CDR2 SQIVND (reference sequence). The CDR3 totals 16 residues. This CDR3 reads CASSIQRGRNTGELFF. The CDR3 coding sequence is TGTGCCAGTAGTATTCAAAGGGGGCGCAACACCGGGGAGCTGTTTTTT.

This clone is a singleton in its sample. This chain's CDR3 is CASSSLPGTSSYEQYF. In DNA, the CDR3 is TGCGCCAGCAGCTCCCTTCCCGGGACTAGTTCCTACGAGCAGTACTTC. V is TRBV5-1 and J is TRBJ2-7; TRBD2 matches at 8 bases. V lost 3 bases to trimming and J lost 1 base; unmatched junction nucleotides: 9. Germline V CDR1 and CDR2: SGHRS, YFSETQ. The CDR3 totals 16 residues.

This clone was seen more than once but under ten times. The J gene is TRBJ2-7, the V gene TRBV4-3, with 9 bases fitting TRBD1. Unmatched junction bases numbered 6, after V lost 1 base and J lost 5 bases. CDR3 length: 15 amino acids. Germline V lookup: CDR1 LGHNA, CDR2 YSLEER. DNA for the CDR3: TGCGCCAGCAGCCAAGTAGGACAGGGGACCAACGAGCAGTACTTC. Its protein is CASSQVGQGTNEQYF.

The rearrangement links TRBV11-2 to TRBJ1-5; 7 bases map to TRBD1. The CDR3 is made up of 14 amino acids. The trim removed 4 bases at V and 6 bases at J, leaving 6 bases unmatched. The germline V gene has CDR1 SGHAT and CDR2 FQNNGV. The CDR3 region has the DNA TGTGCCAGCAGCTCTACAGGGGTTGGTCAGCCCCAGCATTTT. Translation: CASSSTGVGQPQHF.

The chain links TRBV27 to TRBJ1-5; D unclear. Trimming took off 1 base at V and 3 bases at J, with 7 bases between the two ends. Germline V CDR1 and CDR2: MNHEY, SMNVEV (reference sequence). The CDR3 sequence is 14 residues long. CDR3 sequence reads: CASSLFRSNQPQHF. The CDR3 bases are TGTGCCAGCAGTTTATTCAGGTCCAATCAGCCCCAGCATTTT.

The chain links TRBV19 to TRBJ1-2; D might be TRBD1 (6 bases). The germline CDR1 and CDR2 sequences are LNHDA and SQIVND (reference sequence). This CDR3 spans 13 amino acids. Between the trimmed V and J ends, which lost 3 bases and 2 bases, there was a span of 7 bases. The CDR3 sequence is CASSMGQNYGYTF. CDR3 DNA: TGTGCCAGTAGTATGGGACAAAACTATGGCTACACCTTC.

CDR3 nucleotides: TGTGCCAGTAGGCGGATCACCGACTATGGCTACACCTTC. This codes for CASRRITDYGYTF. The V gene is TRBV19, the J gene TRBJ1-2; D gene unclear. With 6 bases removed from V and 3 bases from J, the gap between germline ends came to 11 bases. Germline-derived CDR1 and CDR2 are LNHDA and SQIVND (reference sequence). The CDR3 has 13 residues.

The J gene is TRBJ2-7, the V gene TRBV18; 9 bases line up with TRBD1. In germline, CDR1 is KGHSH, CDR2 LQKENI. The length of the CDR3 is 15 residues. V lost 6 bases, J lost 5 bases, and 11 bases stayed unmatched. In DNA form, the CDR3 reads TGTGCCAGCTCCCAGGTTGAGGACAGGGGACACGAGCAGTACTTC. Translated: CASSQVEDRGHEQYF.

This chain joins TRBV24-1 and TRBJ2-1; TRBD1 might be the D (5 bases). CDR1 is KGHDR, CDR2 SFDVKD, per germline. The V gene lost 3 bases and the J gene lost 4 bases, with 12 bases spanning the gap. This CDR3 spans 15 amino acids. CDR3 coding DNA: TGTGCCACCAGTGATCTCAGGGTCAATTACAATGAGCAGTTCTTC. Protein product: CATSDLRVNYNEQFF.

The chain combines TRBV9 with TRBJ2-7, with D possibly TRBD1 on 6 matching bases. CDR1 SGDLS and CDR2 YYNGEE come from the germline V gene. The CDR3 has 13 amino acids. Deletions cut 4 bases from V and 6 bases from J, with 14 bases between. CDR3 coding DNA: TGTGCCAGCAGCTGGGGGCCCGGTGTCGAGCAGTACTTC. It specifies CASSWGPGVEQYF.

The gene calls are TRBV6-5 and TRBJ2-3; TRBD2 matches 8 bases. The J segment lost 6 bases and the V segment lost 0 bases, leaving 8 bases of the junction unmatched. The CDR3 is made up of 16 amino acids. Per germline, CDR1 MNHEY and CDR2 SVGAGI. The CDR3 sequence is CASSYSSGRGWDTQYF. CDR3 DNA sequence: TGTGCCAGCAGTTACTCGAGCGGGAGAGGCTGGGATACGCAGTATTTT.

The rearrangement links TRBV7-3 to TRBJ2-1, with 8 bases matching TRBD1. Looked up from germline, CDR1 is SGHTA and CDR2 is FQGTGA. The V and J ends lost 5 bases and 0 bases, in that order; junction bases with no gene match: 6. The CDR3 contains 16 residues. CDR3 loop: CASSKTGGSSYNEQFF. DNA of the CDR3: TGTGCCAGCAGCAAAACAGGGGGATCCTCCTACAATGAGCAGTTCTTC.

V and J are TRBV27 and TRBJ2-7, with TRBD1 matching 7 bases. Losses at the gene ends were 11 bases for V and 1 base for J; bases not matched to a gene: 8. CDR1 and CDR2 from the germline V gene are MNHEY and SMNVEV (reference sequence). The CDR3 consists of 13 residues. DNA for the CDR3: TGTGCCTTCAGGGACAGAGATTCCTACGAGCAGTACTTC. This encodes CAFRDRDSYEQYF.

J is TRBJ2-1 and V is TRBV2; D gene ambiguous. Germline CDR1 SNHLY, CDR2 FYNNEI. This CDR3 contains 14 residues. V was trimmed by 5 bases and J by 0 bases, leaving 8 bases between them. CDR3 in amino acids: CASSRLSSYNEQFF. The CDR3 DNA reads TGTGCCAGCAGTCGCCTAAGCTCCTACAATGAGCAGTTCTTC.

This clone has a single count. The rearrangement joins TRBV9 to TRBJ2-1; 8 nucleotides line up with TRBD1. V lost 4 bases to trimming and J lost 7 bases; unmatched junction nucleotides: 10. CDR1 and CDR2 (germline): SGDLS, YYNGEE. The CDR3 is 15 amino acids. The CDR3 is CASSPTGGGPNEQFF. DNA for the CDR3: TGTGCCAGCAGCCCAACAGGGGGTGGCCCGAATGAGCAGTTCTTC.

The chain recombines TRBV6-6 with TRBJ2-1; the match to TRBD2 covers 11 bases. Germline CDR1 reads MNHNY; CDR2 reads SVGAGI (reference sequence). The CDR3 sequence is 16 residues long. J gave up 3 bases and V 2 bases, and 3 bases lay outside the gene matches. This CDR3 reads CASSYPTSGDYNEQFF. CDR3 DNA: TGTGCCAGCAGTTACCCGACTAGCGGGGACTACAATGAGCAGTTCTTC.

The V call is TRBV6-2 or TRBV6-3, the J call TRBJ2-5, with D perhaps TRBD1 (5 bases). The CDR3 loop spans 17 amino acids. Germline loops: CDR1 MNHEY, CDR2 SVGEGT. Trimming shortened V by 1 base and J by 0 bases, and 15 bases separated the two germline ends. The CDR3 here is CASSYFERQSYQETQYF. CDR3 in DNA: TGTGCCAGCAGTTACTTCGAAAGACAGTCGTACCAAGAGACCCAGTACTTC.